The 23 T cell receptor beta chains reported below all come from one sample, sequenced in a study of blood T cells in healthy people across ages. The second PCR ran roughly 6 to 11 cycles with a sample-barcoded 5' primer and J-beta primers. One entry per CDR3 protein results from TCRdb running MiXCR on the 5' RACE reads. The data hold roughly 680,000 distinct CDR3 sequences, with roughly 20% observed a single time. The sample consisted of blood. The receptors here all came from a man in his sixties or seventies in good health.

This clonotype was counted a few times. The CDR3 DNA reads as TGTGCCAGCAGCTCTCCTCTAGCGAGCTCCTACAATGAGCAGTTCTTC. Protein sequence: CASSSPLASSYNEQFF. The chain employs TRBV7-9 and TRBJ2-1, with D possibly being TRBD2 (6 bases). CDR1 is SEHNR, CDR2 FQNEAQ, per germline (reference sequence). V dropped 4 bases and J dropped 0 bases, with 13 bases sitting between them. The CDR3 covers 16 residues.

Regarding this clonotype: The junction differs from germline at one of its ends, possibly a read error. The chain recombines TRBV20-1 with TRBJ2-3, with D possibly being TRBD1 or TRBD2 (5 bases each). CDR3 length: 13 amino acids. Germline V gives CDR1 DFQATT, CDR2 SNEGSKA (reference sequence). The CDR3 DNA is TGCAGCCCTAGCAGATCTAGCACAGGTACGCAGTATTTT. This codes for CSPSRSSTGTQYF.

The chain recombines TRBV2 with TRBJ1-2; D call uncertain. V lost 7 bases and J 2 bases, leaving 8 bases between the germline ends. Germline V gene sequence: CDR1 SNHLY, CDR2 FYNNEI. CDR3 size: 12 residues. Here the CDR3 reads CASIGVNYGYTF. The CDR3 DNA reads as TGTGCCAGCATCGGGGTGAACTATGGCTACACCTTC.

This clonotype has a handful of counts. V is TRBV2 and J is TRBJ2-7, with D tentatively TRBD2 (6 bases). V was trimmed by 7 bases and J by 7 bases, leaving 14 bases between them. The CDR3 consists of 12 residues. Germline loops: CDR1 SNHLY, CDR2 FYNNEI. CDR3 nucleotides: TGTGCCAGCACCGGAGACGGGGGTGAGCAGTACTTC. This gives the protein CASTGDGGEQYF.

The chain couples TRBV27 to TRBJ1-1; D gene uncertain. Germline V lookup: CDR1 MNHEY, CDR2 SMNVEV (reference sequence). The ends were cut back, 4 bases at V and 6 bases at J, with 9 bases in the middle. CDR3 length: 12 amino acids. The CDR3 DNA follows: TGTGCCAGCAGTTCGTCTCGATCTGAAGCTTTCTTT. This gives the protein CASSSSRSEAFF.

Many counts were recorded for this clonotype. The CDR3 protein is CASSQRVFYEQYF. DNA for the CDR3: TGCGCCAGCAGCCAGAGGGTTTTCTACGAGCAGTACTTC. The V gene is TRBV4-1, the J gene TRBJ2-7; D is perhaps TRBD2 (5 bases). In germline, CDR1 is MGHRA, CDR2 YSYEKL. Trimming took off 3 bases at V and 3 bases at J, with 9 bases between the two ends. The CDR3 runs 13 residues.

This rearrangement joins TRBV20-1 to TRBJ2-7, with 8 bases matching TRBD1. The trim removed 2 bases at V and 5 bases at J, leaving 11 bases unmatched. The V gene's germline CDR1 is DFQATT and CDR2 SNEGSKA (reference sequence). CDR3 length: 15 amino acids. The CDR3 sequence is CSARQGARAVNEQYF. For the CDR3, the DNA is TGCAGTGCTAGACAGGGGGCGCGAGCAGTAAACGAGCAGTACTTC.

This clonotype is a singleton in its sample. This rearrangement joins TRBV5-6 to TRBJ1-4; TRBD1 might be the D (6 bases). The germline V and J ends were trimmed by 5 bases and 8 bases, with 16 bases remaining between them. In germline, CDR1 is SGHDT, CDR2 YYEEEE. CDR3 length equals 14 residues. The CDR3 is CASSSDSRGEKLFF. DNA for the CDR3: TGTGCCAGCAGTTCGGACAGTCGAGGGGAAAAACTGTTTTTT.

This rearrangement joins TRBV19 to TRBJ2-5, with a weak D call TRBD1 (6 bases). Germline V CDR1 and CDR2: LNHDA, SQIVND (reference sequence). V gave up 10 bases and J gave up 2 bases, with 14 bases separating them. The CDR3 is made up of 13 amino acids. CDR3 nucleotides: TGTGCCACGATGCAGGGGAATCAAGAGACCCAGTACTTC. As protein: CATMQGNQETQYF.

CDR3 loop: CASSLGGTRNTEAFF. CDR3 sequence (DNA): TGTGCCAGCAGCCTTGGGGGGACCCGGAACACTGAAGCTTTCTTT. This rearrangement joins TRBV11-2 to TRBJ1-1; possibly TRBD1 for D (5 bases). The germline V gene has CDR1 SGHAT and CDR2 FQNNGV. The V gene lost 5 bases and the J gene lost 1 base, with 14 bases spanning the gap. The CDR3 has 15 amino acids.

There are many counts of this clonotype. V is TRBV6-2 or TRBV6-3 and J is TRBJ2-5; possible D gene TRBD2, 5 bases. This CDR3 contains 13 residues. Germline loops: CDR1 MNHEY, CDR2 SVGEGT. The germline V and J ends were trimmed by 7 bases and 4 bases, with 13 bases remaining between them. Here the CDR3 DNA reads TGTGCCAGCAAATTCCGGGAAGCAGAGACCCAGTACTTC. Translated, it gives CASKFREAETQYF.

This clonotype was observed a handful of times. This chain links TRBV15 with TRBJ2-1; the D gene could be TRBD1 or TRBD2 (5 bases each). The CDR3 runs 16 residues. Looked up from germline, CDR1 is LNHNV and CDR2 is YYDKDF (reference sequence). The germline V and J ends were trimmed by 6 bases and 7 bases, with 22 bases remaining between them. CDR3 protein: CATRGSRDGVRNEQFF. CDR3 nucleotides: TGTGCCACCAGGGGATCACGGGACGGAGTGAGAAATGAGCAGTTCTTC.

The chain joins TRBV5-1 to TRBJ2-7; D is ambiguous. Near its end, the DNA agrees better with TRBJ2-1, so the J call may be wrong. The CDR3 length is 13 residues. Germline assignment: CDR1 SGHRS and CDR2 YFSETQ. The CDR3 loop reads CASSLEEDNEQFF. CDR3 sequence (DNA): TGCGCCAGCAGCTTGGAAGAAGACAATGAGCAGTTCTTC.

This rearrangement joins TRBV28 to TRBJ2-3; D remains ambiguous. CDR3 length: 15 amino acids. V shed 2 bases and J shed 0 bases, with 9 bases lying between them. CDR1 is MDHEN and CDR2 is SYDVKM in the germline V gene. CDR3 DNA: TGTGCCAGCAGTTTACCTCGGGCCAGCACAGATACGCAGTATTTT. It codes for CASSLPRASTDTQYF.

This clonotype was counted between two and nine times. V usage is TRBV7-8 and J usage is TRBJ2-5, with 7 bases matching TRBD2. Trimming took 0 bases from V and 3 from J; bases not matched to a gene: 10. The CDR3 has 17 amino acids. The germline V gene encodes CDR1 SGHVS and CDR2 FQNEAQ. CDR3 loop: CASSLAFLASGEETQYF. In DNA, the CDR3 is TGTGCCAGCAGCTTAGCATTTTTAGCTAGCGGTGAAGAGACCCAGTACTTC.

This clonotype showed up just a few times. This chain connects TRBV3-1 to TRBJ1-2; D perhaps matches TRBD1 (5 bases). Trimming took 6 bases from V and 3 from J, leaving 11 bases between them. The length of the CDR3 is 13 residues. CDR1 is LGHDT and CDR2 is YNNKEL in the germline V gene (reference sequence). The CDR3 coding sequence is TGTGCCAGCAGTTACAGGTGGGACTATGGCTACACCTTC. Its protein product is CASSYRWDYGYTF.

This clonotype has only a few counts. The gene calls are TRBV28 and TRBJ2-1; TRBD1 aligns across 9 bases. Germline CDR1 MDHEN, CDR2 SYDVKM. CDR3 length: 16 amino acids. After removal of 4 bases from V and 0 bases from J, the junction contained 4 bases not matched to a gene. The CDR3 sequence: CASSWGQGVSYNEQFF. The CDR3 nucleotides are TGTGCCAGCAGTTGGGGACAGGGAGTCTCCTACAATGAGCAGTTCTTC.

Points on this clonotype: This may come from a read error, since a much larger clone is one base off. This chain connects TRBV12-3 or TRBV12-4 to TRBJ1-2; no reliable D call. V lost 10 bases and J lost 4, with 22 bases in between. CDR3 size: 15 residues. CDR3 loop: CATSPARHPSYGYTF. CDR3 nucleotide sequence: TGTGCCACCAGCCCGGCTCGCCACCCATCCTATGGCTACACCTTC.

Concerning this clonotype: A much bigger clone sits one base away, suggesting this may be a read error. The rearrangement uses TRBV12-5 and TRBJ2-4, with 10 bases lining up with TRBD2. Germline loops: CDR1 LGHNT, CDR2 FRNRAP. CDR3 length equals 14 residues. The CDR3 bases are TGTGCTAGTGGTTCCGGGACTAGCGAAAACACTCAGTACTTC. Translation gives CASGSGTSENTQYF.

This clonotype has just a few counts. The rearrangement links TRBV4-1 to TRBJ2-3, with no clear D. Germline lookup yields CDR1 MGHRA and CDR2 YSYEKL. Trimming stripped 4 bases from V and 10 bases from J, with 9 bases between. CDR3 length: 11 residues. CDR3 nucleotides: TGCGCCAGCAGCCGAGGAAATGCGCAGTATTTT. Protein: CASSRGNAQYF.

This clonotype has more than one count but fewer than ten. The gene calls are TRBV28 and TRBJ1-4; TRBD1 matches 9 bases. Germline loops: CDR1 MDHEN, CDR2 SYDVKM. V shed 0 bases and J 2 bases; nucleotides not matched to a gene: 4. This CDR3 comprises 17 residues. The CDR3 nucleotides read TGTGCCAGCAGTTTATGGGGGACAGGGATTACTAATGAAAAACTGTTTTTT. Amino acid sequence: CASSLWGTGITNEKLFF.

This clonotype showed up just a few times. The conserved phenylalanine or tryptophan normally closing the CDR3 is absent here, so this likely arose from a read error. V and J are TRBV20-1 and TRBJ2-7; D gene unclear. Germline-derived CDR1 and CDR2 are DFQATT and SNEGSKA (reference sequence). Trimming left V 3 bases short and J 1 base short, with 7 bases between. The CDR3 covers 12 residues. The CDR3 is CSARPGSYEQYL. The DNA of the CDR3 is TGCAGTGCTAGGCCGGGTTCCTACGAGCAGTACCTC.

This clonotype was seen more than once but under ten times. DNA for the CDR3: TGTGCCAGCAGCTTAGGTGGTGTTCTTCCACCCCTCCACTTT. Translated, it gives CASSLGGVLPPLHF. V is TRBV7-2 and J is TRBJ1-6; D call uncertain. Germline V CDR1 and CDR2: SGHTA, FQGNSA. The CDR3 loop spans 14 amino acids. Trimming took 1 base from V and 11 from J, leaving 12 bases between them.